A single sample gave rise to the 13 T cell receptor beta chains below, sequenced in a study of sequential checkpoint blockade in melanoma (dated by TCRdb to between 2018 and 2021). Libraries were built with the immunoSEQ multiplex PCR assay. The source is immuneACCESS, and TCRdb retained only in-frame sequences with V and J called. Part of the clones is not carried over; for the studies checked, unresolved V genes explain less than half of this, and the remainder is unexplained. This sample gives 4,000 to 5,500 clones in total; around 30% of them show up just once. The ten largest clones represent roughly 11% of the sample. Interpreted using the paper, the treatment or condition label stands for: randomized to nivolumab then ipilimumab (arm A) or the reverse (arm B). The sequenced sample was tumor tissue (inferred from file names), obtained from a patient given nivolumab and ipilimumab in sequence. These receptors were taken from a human donor with melanoma.

The rearrangement joins TRBV11-1 to TRBJ2-7; D remains unclear. This CDR3 has 14 amino acids. V was pared by 1 base and J by 3 bases, with 10 bases between. Germline CDR1 and CDR2: SGHAT and FQDESV (reference sequence). CDR3 region: CASSLEVRSYEQYF. The CDR3 coding sequence is TGTGCCAGCAGCTTAGAAGTAAGAAGCTACGAGCAGTACTTC. Full variable domain (outside the CDR3, taken from reference TRBV11-1 and TRBJ2-7): EAEVAQSPRYKITEKSQAVAFWCDPISGHATLYWYRQILGQGPELLVQFQDESVVDDSQLPKDRFSAERLKGVDSTLKIQPAELGDSAMYLCASSLEVRSYEQYFGPGTRLTVT.

The CDR3 sequence is CAFSRGGDQPQHF. In nucleotides, the CDR3 is TGTGCCTTCAGTCGCGGGGGAGATCAGCCCCAGCATTTT. The chain employs TRBV30 and TRBJ1-5; D may be TRBD1 (5 bases). CDR3 length: 13 amino acids. Germline assignment: CDR1 GTSNPN and CDR2 SVGIG (reference sequence). V was pared by 7 bases and J by 5 bases, with 15 bases between.

V gene TRBV5-1 combines with J gene TRBJ2-4; possible D gene TRBD1, 6 bases. The ends were cut back, 0 bases at V and 8 bases at J, with 12 bases in the middle. Germline V gene lookup returns CDR1 SGHRS and CDR2 YFSETQ. The CDR3 contains 14 residues. The CDR3 loop is CASSLAPGDHIQYF. The CDR3 region has the DNA TGCGCCAGCAGCTTGGCCCCAGGGGATCACATTCAGTACTTC.

The chain carries TRBV28 and TRBJ1-3; TRBD1 matches at 7 bases. CDR3 length: 16 residues. The germline gives CDR1 MDHEN, CDR2 SYDVKM. The junction had 9 bases not matched to a gene; V was cut back by 3 bases and J by 4 bases. CDR3 residues: CASSFYLGTVGNTIYF. The CDR3 DNA sequence: TGTGCCAGCAGTTTTTACCTAGGGACAGTAGGAAACACCATATATTTT.

The chain links TRBV29-1 to TRBJ1-2, with TRBD1 matching 9 bases. J was trimmed by 4 bases and V by 7 bases; bases with no gene match: 13. CDR3 length: 15 amino acids. Germline V lookup: CDR1 SQVTM, CDR2 ANQGSEA. The CDR3: CSAIGQGMSLYGYTF. The CDR3 DNA reads TGCAGCGCTATCGGACAGGGGATGTCCCTCTATGGCTACACCTTC.

This clone is labeled medium-sized. This sequence joins TRBV23-1 and TRBJ1-2; weak D call: TRBD1 (6 bases). TRBV23-1 counts as an open reading frame of uncertain function. The CDR3 has 13 amino acids. Between the trimmed V and J ends, which lost 6 bases and 8 bases, there was a span of 16 bases. The CDR3 region has the DNA TGCGCCAGCAGCCAAGGAGTGGGGGCGGGCTACACCTTC. Protein: CASSQGVGAGYTF.

Sample share makes this clone medium-sized. The V and J genes are TRBV11-3 and TRBJ2-6; TRBD1 matches 9 bases. Germline V gene data show CDR1 as SGHNT and CDR2 as YENEEA. V lost 5 bases, J lost 0 bases, and 11 bases stayed unmatched. The CDR3 has 19 residues. The DNA for the CDR3 is TGTGCCAGCAGCCTAAATGGACAGGGGTTACCCTCTGGGGCCAACGTCCTGACTTTC. Protein product: CASSLNGQGLPSGANVLTF.

The rearrangement uses TRBV9 and TRBJ2-7, with 8 bases that match TRBD1. Germline V gene sequence: CDR1 SGDLS, CDR2 YYNGEE. The CDR3 sequence is 16 residues long. The junction had 12 bases not matched to a gene; V was cut back by 5 bases and J by 2 bases. The CDR3 coding sequence is TGTGCCAGCAGTGACCCCGGGACAGGAGTAACCTACGAGCAGTACTTC. This sequence encodes CASSDPGTGVTYEQYF.

V is TRBV19 and J is TRBJ1-1, with D perhaps TRBD1 (6 bases). Germline V gene lookup returns CDR1 LNHDA and CDR2 SQIVND (reference sequence). V was clipped by 4 bases and J by 2 bases, with 17 bases between them. The CDR3 runs 16 residues. DNA for the CDR3: TGTGCCAGTAGTAGGGGGGCGATAGCCGACAACACTGAAGCTTTCTTT. It encodes CASSRGAIADNTEAFF.

This clone occurred a few times. The chain couples TRBV30 to TRBJ2-7; tentatively, D is TRBD1 or TRBD2 (6 bases each). V gave up 8 bases and J gave up 3 bases, with 14 bases separating them. This CDR3 is 12 amino acids long. Germline V gene lookup returns CDR1 GTSNPN and CDR2 SVGIG (reference sequence). CDR3 coding DNA: TGTGCCAGAGGCGGGACAATCTACGAGCAGTACTTC. It is translated as CARGGTIYEQYF.

The CDR3 bases are TGTGCCAGCAAAAGGGACAGGGGGATCCAAGAGACCCAGTACTTC. This encodes CASKRDRGIQETQYF. The chain joins TRBV11-3 to TRBJ2-5, with 11 bases that match TRBD1. Trimming removed 7 bases from V and 1 base from J; junction bases left unmatched: 5. The CDR3 is made up of 15 amino acids. Germline V gene lookup returns CDR1 SGHNT and CDR2 YENEEA.

This chain uses TRBV5-1 with TRBJ2-3; 14 bases match TRBD2. The germline V gene has CDR1 SGHRS and CDR2 YFSETQ. V gave up 2 bases and J gave up 2 bases; unmatched junction bases: 10. The CDR3 is made up of 19 amino acids. The CDR3 reads CASSFPGTSGGEYTDTQYF. The CDR3 bases are TGCGCCAGCAGCTTTCCCGGGACTAGCGGGGGAGAGTACACAGATACGCAGTATTTT.

V gene TRBV19 combines with J gene TRBJ1-5, with D unclear. Germline CDR1 reads LNHDA; CDR2 reads SQIVND (reference sequence). The V and J ends lost 2 bases and 5 bases respectively, with 13 bases between them. The CDR3 has 15 residues. For the CDR3, the DNA is TGTGCCAGTAGTATATGGGCAGGAGGCGATCAGCCCCAGCATTTT. It encodes CASSIWAGGDQPQHF. The variable domain in full, with the rest retrieved from reference TRBV19 and TRBJ1-5, is DGGITQSPKYLFRKEGQNVTLSCEQNLNHDAMYWYRQDPGQGLRLIYYSQIVNDFQKGDIAEGYSVSREKKESFPLTVTSAQKNPTAFYLCASSIWAGGDQPQHFGDGTRLSIL.